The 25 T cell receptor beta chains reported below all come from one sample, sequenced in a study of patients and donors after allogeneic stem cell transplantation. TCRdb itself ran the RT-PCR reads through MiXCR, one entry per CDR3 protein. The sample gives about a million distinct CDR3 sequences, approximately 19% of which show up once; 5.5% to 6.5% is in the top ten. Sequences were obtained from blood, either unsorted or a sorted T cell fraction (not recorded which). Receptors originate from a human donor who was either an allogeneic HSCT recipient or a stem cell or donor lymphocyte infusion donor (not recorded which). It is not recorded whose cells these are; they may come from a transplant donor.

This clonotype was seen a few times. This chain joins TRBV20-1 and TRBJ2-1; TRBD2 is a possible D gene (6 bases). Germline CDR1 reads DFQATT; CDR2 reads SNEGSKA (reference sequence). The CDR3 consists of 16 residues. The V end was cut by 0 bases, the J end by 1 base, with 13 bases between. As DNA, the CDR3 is TGCAGTGCTAGAGATAGGCGTCGGGAGTCCTACAATGAGCAGTTCTTC. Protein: CSARDRRRESYNEQFF.

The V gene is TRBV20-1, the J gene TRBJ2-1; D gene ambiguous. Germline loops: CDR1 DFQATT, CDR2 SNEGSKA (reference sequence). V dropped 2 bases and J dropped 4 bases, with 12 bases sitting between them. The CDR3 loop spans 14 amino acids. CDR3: CSARNSYSYNEQFF. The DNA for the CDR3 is TGCAGTGCTAGAAACAGCTATTCTTACAATGAGCAGTTCTTC.

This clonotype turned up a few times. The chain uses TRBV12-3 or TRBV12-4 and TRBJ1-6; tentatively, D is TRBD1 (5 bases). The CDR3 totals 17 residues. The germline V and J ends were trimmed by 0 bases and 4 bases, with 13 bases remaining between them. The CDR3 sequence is CASSLAGRGGYNSPLHF. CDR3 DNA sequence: TGTGCCAGCAGTTTAGCCGGGCGCGGGGGTTATAATTCACCCCTCCACTTT.

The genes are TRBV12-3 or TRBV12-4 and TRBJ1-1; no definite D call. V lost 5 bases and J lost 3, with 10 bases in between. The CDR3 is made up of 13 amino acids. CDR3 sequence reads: CASSDPSDTEAFF. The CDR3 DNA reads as TGTGCCAGCAGTGACCCATCGGACACTGAAGCTTTCTTT.

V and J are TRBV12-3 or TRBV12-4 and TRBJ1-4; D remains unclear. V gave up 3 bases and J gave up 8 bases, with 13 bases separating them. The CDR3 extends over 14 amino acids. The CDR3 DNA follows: TGTGCCAGCAGTTTTCCGGGATTGGGGGAAAAACTGTTTTTT. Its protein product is CASSFPGLGEKLFF.

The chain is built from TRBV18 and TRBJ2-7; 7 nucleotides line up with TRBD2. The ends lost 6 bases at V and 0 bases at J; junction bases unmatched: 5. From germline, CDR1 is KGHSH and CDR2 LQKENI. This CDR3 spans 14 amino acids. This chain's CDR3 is CASSSPGGSYEQYF. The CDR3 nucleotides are TGTGCCAGCTCGAGTCCGGGGGGCTCCTACGAGCAGTACTTC.

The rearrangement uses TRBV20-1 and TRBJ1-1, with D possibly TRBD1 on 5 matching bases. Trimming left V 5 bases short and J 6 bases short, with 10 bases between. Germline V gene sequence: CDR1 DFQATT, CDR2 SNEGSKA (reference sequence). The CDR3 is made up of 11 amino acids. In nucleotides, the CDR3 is TGCAGTGCTCCAGACAGAGCTGAAGCTTTCTTT. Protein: CSAPDRAEAFF.

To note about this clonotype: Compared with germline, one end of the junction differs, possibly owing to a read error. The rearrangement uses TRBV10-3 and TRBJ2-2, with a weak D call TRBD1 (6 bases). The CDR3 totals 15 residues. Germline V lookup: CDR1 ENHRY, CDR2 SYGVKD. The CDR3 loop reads CAISEPNSRGEELFF. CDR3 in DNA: TGTGCCATCAGTGAGCCTAATAGCAGGGGAGAGGAGCTGTTCTTT.

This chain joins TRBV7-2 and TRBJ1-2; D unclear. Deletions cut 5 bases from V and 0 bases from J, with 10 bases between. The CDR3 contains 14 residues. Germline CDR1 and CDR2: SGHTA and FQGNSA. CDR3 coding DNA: TGTGCCAGCAGCGCACAGCAAGCTAACTATGGCTACACCTTC. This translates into CASSAQQANYGYTF. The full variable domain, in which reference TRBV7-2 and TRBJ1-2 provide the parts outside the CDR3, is GAGVSQSPSNKVTEKGKDVELRCDPISGHTALYWYRQSLGQGLEFLIYFQGNSAPDKSGLPSDRFSAERTGGSVSTLTIQRTQQEDSAVYLCASSAQQANYGYTFGSGTRLTVV.

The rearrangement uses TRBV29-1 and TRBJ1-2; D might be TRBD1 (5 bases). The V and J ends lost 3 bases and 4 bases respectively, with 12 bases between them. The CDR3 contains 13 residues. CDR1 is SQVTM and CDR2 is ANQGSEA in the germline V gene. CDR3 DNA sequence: TGCAGCGTTGACCGTCAGGGACCCTATGGCTACACCTTC. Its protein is CSVDRQGPYGYTF.

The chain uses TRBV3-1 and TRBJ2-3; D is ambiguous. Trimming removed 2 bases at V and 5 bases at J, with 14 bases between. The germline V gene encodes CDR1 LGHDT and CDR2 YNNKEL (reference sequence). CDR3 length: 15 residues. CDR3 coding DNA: TGTGCCAGCAGCCAAAGGTCTCTGGGTCGAGATACGCAGTATTTT. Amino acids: CASSQRSLGRDTQYF.

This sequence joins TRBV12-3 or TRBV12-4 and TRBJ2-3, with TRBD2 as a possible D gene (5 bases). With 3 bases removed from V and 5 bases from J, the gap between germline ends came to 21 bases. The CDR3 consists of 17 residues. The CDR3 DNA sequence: TGTGCCAGCAGTTTCCGCCGGGGAGCTCCCAAGGTAGATACGCAGTATTTT. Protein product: CASSFRRGAPKVDTQYF.

The chain's CDR3 is CASSRGQLMNTEAFF. The CDR3, as DNA: TGCGCCAGCAGCCGTGGACAGCTCATGAACACTGAAGCTTTCTTT. The rearrangement joins TRBV4-1 to TRBJ1-1; possibly TRBD1 for D (6 bases). The CDR3 is made up of 15 amino acids. Trimming left V 4 bases short and J 0 bases short, with 12 bases between. Germline V gives CDR1 MGHRA, CDR2 YSYEKL.

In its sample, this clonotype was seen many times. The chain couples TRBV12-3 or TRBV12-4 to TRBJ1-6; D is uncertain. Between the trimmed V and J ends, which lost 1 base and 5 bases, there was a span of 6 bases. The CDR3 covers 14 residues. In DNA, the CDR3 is TGTGCCAGCAGTTTAGGAGGGAATAATTCACCCCTCCACTTT. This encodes CASSLGGNNSPLHF.

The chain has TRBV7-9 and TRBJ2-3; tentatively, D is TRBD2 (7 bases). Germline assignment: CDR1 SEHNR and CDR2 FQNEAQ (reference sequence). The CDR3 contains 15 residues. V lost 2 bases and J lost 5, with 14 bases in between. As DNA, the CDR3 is TGTGCCAGCAGCTTACCGGCAGGGGAGGGAGATACGCAGTATTTT. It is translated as CASSLPAGEGDTQYF.

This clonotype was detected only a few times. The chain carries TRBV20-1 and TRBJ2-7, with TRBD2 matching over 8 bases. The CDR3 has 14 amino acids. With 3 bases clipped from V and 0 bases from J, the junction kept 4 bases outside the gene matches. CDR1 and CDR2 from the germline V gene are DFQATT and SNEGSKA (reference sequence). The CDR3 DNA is TGCAGTGCTAGCGGGGGGGGCAGCTCCTACGAGCAGTACTTC. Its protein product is CSASGGGSSYEQYF.

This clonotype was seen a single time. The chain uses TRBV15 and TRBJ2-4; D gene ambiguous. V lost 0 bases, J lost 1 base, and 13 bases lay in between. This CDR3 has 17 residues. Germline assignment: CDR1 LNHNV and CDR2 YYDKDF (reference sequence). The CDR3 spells CATSRDLASGAKNIQYF. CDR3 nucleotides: TGTGCCACCAGCAGAGATTTGGCCAGTGGGGCCAAAAACATTCAGTACTTC.

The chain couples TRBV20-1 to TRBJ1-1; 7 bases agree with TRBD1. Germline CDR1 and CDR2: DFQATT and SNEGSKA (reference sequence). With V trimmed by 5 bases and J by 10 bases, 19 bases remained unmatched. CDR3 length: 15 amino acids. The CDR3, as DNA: TGCAGTGCTCGTAAGCCCGGGACAGCCTTTTGGGTAGCTTTCTTT. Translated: CSARKPGTAFWVAFF.

CDR3 coding DNA: TGTGCCAGCAGCTCCGACTGGGGGGATACGCAGTATTTT. It is translated as CASSSDWGDTQYF. The rearrangement links TRBV7-3 to TRBJ2-3, with D perhaps given as TRBD1 or TRBD2 (5 bases each). Between the trimmed V and J ends, which lost 4 bases and 6 bases, there was a span of 11 bases. The length of the CDR3 is 13 residues. CDR1 is SGHTA, CDR2 FQGTGA, per germline. Based on the CDR3 plus reference TRBV7-3 and TRBJ2-3, the full variable domain is GAGVSQTPSNKVTEKGKYVELRCDPISGHTALYWYRQSLGQGPEFLIYFQGTGAADDSGLPNDRFFAVRPEGSVSTLKIQRTERGDSAVYLCASSSDWGDTQYFGPGTRLTVL.

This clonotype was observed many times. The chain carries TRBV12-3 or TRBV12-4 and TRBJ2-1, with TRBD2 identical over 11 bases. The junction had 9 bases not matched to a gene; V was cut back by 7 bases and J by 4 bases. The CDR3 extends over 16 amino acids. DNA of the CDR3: TGTGCCAGCACCGATAGAACTAGCGGGAGATACAATGAGCAGTTCTTC. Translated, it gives CASTDRTSGRYNEQFF.

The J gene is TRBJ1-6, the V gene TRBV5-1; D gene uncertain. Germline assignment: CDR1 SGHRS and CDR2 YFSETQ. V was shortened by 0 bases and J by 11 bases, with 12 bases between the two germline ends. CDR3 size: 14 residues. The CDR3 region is CASSLERAGAPLHF. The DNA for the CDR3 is TGCGCCAGCAGCTTGGAACGGGCAGGCGCACCCCTCCACTTT.

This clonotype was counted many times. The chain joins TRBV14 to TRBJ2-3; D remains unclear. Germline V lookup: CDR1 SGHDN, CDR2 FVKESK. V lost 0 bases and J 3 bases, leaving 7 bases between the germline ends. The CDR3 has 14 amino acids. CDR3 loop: CASSQDRLTDTQYF. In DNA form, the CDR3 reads TGTGCCAGCAGCCAAGATCGTCTGACAGATACGCAGTATTTT.

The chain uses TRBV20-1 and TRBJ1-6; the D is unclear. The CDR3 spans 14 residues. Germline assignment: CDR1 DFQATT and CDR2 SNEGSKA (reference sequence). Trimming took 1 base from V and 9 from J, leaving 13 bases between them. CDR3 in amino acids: CSARGSDAGSPLHF. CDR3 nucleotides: TGCAGTGCTAGAGGTTCGGACGCCGGTTCACCCCTCCACTTT.

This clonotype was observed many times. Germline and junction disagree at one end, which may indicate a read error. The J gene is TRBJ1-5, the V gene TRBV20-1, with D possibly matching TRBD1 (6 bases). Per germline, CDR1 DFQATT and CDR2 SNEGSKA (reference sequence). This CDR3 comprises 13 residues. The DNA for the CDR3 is TGCAGTGCCAGAGAGGGGGTAAATCAGCCCCAGCATTTT. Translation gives CSAREGVNQPQHF.

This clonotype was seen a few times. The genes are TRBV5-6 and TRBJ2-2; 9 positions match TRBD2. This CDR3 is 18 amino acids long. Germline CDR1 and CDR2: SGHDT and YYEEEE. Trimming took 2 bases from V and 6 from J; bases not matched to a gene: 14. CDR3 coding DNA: TGTGCCAGCAGCTTCGGTATTGGCGGGAGGGCTGGTGCCGGGGAGCTGTTTTTT. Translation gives CASSFGIGGRAGAGELFF. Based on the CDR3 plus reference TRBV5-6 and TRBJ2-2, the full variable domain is DAGVTQSPTHLIKTRGQQVTLRCSPKSGHDTVSWYQQALGQGPQFIFQYYEEEERQRGNFPDRFSGHQFPNYSSELNVNALLLGDSALYLCASSFGIGGRAGAGELFFGEGSRLTVL.